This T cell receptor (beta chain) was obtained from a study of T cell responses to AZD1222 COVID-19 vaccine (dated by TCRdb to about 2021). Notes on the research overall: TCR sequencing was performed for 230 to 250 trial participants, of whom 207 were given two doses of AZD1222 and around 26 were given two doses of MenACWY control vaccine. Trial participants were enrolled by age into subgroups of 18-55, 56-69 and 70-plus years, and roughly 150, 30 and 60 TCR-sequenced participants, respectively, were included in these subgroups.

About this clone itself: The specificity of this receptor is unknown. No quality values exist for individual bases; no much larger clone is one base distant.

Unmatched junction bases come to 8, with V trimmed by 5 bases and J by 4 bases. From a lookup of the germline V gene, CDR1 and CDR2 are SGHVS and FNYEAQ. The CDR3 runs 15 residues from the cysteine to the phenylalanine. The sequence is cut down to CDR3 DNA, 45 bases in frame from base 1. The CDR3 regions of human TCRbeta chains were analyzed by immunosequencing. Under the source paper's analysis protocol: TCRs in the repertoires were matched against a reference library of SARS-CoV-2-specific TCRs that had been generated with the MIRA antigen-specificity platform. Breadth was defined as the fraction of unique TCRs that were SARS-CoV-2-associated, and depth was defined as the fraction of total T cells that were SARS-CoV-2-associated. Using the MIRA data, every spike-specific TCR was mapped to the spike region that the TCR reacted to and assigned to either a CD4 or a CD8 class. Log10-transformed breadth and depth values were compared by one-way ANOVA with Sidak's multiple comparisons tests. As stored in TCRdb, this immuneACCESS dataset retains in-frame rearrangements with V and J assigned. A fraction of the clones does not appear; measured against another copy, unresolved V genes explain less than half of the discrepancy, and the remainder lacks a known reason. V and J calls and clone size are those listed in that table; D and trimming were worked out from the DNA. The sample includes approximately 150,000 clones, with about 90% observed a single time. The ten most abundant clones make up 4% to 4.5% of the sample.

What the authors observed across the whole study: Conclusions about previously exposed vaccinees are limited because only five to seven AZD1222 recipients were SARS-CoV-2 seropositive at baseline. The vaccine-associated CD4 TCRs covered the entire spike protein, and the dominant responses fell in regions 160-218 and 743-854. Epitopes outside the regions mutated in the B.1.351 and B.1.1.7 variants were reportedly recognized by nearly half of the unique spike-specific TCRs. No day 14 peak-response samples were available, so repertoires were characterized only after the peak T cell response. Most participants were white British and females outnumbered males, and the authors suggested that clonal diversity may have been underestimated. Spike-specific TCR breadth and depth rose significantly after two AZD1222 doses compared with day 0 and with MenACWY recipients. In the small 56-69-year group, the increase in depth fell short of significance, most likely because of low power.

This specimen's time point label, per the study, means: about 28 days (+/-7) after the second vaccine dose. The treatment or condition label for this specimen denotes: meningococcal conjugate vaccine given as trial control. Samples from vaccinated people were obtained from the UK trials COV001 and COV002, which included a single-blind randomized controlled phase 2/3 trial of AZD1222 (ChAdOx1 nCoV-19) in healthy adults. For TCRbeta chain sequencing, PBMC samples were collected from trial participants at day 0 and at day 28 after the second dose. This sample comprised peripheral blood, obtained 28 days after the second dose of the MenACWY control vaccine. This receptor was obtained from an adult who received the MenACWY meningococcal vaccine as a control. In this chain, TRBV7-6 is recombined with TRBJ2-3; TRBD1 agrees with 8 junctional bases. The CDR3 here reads CASSREQGVADTQYF. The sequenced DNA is TGTGCCAGCAGCCGCGAACAGGGGGTTGCAGATACGCAGTATTTT.